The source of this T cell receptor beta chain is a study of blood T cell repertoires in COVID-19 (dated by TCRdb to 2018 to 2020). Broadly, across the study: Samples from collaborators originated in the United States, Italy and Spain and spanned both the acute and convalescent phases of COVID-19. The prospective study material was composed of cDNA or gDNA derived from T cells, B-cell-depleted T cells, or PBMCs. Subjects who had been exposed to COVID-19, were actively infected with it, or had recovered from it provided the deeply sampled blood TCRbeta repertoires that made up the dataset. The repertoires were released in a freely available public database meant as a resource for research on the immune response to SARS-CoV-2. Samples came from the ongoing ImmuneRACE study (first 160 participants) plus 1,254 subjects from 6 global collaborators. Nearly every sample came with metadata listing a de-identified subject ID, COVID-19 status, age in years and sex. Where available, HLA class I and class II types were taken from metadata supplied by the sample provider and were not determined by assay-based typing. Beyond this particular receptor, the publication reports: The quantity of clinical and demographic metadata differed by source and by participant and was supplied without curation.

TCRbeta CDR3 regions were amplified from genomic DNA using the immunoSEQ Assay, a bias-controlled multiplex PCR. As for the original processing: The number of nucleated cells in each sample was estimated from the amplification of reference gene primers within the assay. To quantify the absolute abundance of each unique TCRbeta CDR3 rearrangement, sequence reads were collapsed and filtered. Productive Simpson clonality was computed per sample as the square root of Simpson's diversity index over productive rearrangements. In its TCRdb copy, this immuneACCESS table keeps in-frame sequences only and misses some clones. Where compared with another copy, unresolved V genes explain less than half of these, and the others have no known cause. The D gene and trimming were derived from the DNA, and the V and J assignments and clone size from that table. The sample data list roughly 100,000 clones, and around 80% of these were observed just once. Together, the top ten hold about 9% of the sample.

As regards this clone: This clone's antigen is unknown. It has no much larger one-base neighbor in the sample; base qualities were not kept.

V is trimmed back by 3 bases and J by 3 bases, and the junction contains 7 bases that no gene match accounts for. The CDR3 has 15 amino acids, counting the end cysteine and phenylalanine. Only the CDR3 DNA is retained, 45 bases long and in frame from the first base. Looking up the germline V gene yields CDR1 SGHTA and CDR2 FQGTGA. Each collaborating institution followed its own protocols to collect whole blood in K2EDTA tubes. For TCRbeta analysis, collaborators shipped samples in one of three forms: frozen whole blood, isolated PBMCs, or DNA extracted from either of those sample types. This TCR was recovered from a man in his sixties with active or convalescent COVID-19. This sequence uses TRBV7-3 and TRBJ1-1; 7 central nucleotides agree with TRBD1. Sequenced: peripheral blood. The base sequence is TGTGCCAGCAGCTTTGACAGGGCTCTAGACACTGAAGCTTTCTTT. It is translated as CASSFDRALDTEAFF. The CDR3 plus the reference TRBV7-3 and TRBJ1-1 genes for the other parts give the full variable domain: GAGVSQTPSNKVTEKGKYVELRCDPISGHTALYWYRQSLGQGPEFLIYFQGTGAADDSGLPNDRFFAVRPEGSVSTLKIQRTERGDSAVYLCASSFDRALDTEAFFGQGTRLTVV.